This TCR beta chain was found in a study of early T cells in non-severe SARS-CoV-2 infection. Study as a whole: Bulk RNA taken from unsorted whole blood was sequenced, leaving chains unpaired. General study results and limits: VDJdb matches were skewed toward anti-spike CD8 T cell responses.

The germline V gene encodes CDR1 DFQATT and CDR2 SNEGSKA (reference sequence). The CDR3 has 16 residues. Trimming stripped 0 bases from V and 4 bases from J, with 15 bases between. Tagging with unique molecular identifiers was applied to individual cDNA molecules. TCRdb ran MiXCR on the 5' RACE reads and lists one entry per CDR3 protein. Of some 50,000 distinct CDR3 sequences listed, around 4.6% are singletons. To note about this clonotype: Its target is not known.

This sequence joins TRBV20-1 and TRBJ2-2; no clear D gene. This clonotype was obtained from an adult who was a healthcare worker with PCR-confirmed SARS-CoV-2 infection or an uninfected control (not recorded which). Material: whole blood. The CDR3 nucleotides are TGCAGTGCTAGAGATCAAGGGCGCTTGGGCACCGGGGAGCTGTTTTTT. Protein sequence: CSARDQGRLGTGELFF.